This TCR beta chain was obtained from a study of vaccination and CD4 T cells after COVID-19. Background on the study: Nasal swab PCR had detected SARS-CoV-2 in convalescent patients, several mild and one severe. Overlapping SARS-CoV-2, HCoV-NL63, HCoV-OC43 and HCoV-229E spike peptides stimulated the cells. Investigators took post-vaccine samples a median roughly 73 days after dose two, within a range of 14 to 241. Median time from COVID diagnosis to post-COVID sampling was over 85 days (35 to 161).

Sequenced with the Oncomine TCR Beta short-read assay was DNA taken from cultured CD4+ T cells. TCRdb itself ran the PCR reads through MiXCR, one entry per CDR3 protein. The table includes about 18,000 distinct CDR3 sequences, 70% detected once. Concerning this clonotype: What it binds is not known.

The treatment denotes: approximately nine-day PBMC culture with coronavirus spike peptide pools or control peptides (ViraFEST assay). What was sequenced was CD4+ T cells from blood, cultured in vitro. The source is a human donor who had recovered from COVID-19.

CDR3 in amino acids: CASSKVSPIRDLNTEAFF. CDR3 in DNA: TGTGCCAGCAGCAAAGTATCCCCCATCCGGGATCTGAACACTGAAGCTTTCTTT. The J gene is TRBJ1-1, the V gene TRBV21-1; the table calls TRBD1, which could not be checked here. TRBV21-1 is given as a pseudogene. The CDR3 runs 18 residues.